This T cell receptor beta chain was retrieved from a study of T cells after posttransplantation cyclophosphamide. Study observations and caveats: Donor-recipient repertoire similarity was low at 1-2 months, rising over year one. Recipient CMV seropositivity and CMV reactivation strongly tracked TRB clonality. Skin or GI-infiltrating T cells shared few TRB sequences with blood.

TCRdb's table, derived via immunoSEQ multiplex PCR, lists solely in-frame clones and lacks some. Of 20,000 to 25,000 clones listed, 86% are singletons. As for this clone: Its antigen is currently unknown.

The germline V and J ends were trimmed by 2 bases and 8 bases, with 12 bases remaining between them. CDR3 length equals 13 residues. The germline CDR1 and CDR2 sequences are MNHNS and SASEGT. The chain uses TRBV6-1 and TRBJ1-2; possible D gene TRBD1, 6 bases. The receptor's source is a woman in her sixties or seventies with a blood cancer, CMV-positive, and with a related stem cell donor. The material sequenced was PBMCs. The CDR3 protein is CASSELGAMGYTF. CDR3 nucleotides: TGTGCCAGCAGTGAACTGGGGGCGATGGGCTACACCTTC.